This T cell receptor beta chain was captured in a study of T cells in Graves' hyperthyroidism and ophthalmopathy. Study information: Peripheral blood was secured at the point of initial diagnosis, before any treatment. Whole-study results and caveats: A median around 6.8 months before onset, the model predicted ophthalmopathy. From stable hyperthyroidism, ophthalmopathy was set apart by a 13 V-J model.

Remarks on this clonotype: Its antigen is not known.

Researchers amplified the TCR beta CDR3 regions from RNA transcripts. The primer set for the first-round RT-PCR of the TCR CDR3 was HTBI. From the multiplex PCR reads, TCRdb called clonotypes with MiXCR, one entry per CDR3 protein. The sample has around 690,000 distinct CDR3 sequences; 20% to 25% are singletons. V trimming: 2 bases; J trimming: 0 bases; junction bases outside the gene matches: 10. The CDR3 has 18 amino acids. Germline V gene sequence: CDR1 SGHVS, CDR2 FQNEAQ. Specimen: blood. This rearrangement joins TRBV7-8 to TRBJ1-3, with TRBD1 matching over 7 bases. The TCR was taken from a man between 25 and 39 years old with Graves' ophthalmopathy. The CDR3 sequence is CASSLRGGGGISGNTIYF. The CDR3 nucleotides are TGTGCCAGCAGCTTAAGAGGAGGGGGCGGGATCTCTGGAAACACCATATATTTT.